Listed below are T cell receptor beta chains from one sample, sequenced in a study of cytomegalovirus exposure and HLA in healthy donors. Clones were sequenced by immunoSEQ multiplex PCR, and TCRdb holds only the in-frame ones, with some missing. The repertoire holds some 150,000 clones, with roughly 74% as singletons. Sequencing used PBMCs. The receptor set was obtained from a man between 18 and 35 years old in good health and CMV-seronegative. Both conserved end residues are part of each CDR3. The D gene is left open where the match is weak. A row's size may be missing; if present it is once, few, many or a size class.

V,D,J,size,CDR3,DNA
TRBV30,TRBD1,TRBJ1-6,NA,CAWSSGTGGSPLHF,TGTGCCTGGAGTTCCGGGACAGGGGGTTCACCCCTCCACTTT
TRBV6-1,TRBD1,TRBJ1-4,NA,CASRMNRGYNEKLFF,TGTGCCAGCAGGATGAACAGGGGATACAATGAAAAACTGTTTTTT
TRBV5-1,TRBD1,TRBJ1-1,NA,CASSLGGTGRTTEAFF,TGCGCCAGCAGCTTGGGGGGGACAGGGAGGACCACTGAAGCTTTCTTT
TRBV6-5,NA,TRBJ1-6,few,CASSYSSTGINSPLHF,TGTGCCAGCAGTTACTCGAGTACGGGGATTAATTCACCCCTCCACTTT
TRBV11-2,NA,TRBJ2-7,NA,CASSLDPWGEYEQYF,TGTGCCAGCAGCTTAGATCCGTGGGGGGAATACGAGCAGTACTTC
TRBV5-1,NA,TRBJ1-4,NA,CASSRGWANEKLFF,TGCGCCAGCAGTAGAGGGTGGGCTAATGAAAAACTGTTTTTT
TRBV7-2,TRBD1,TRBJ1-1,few,CASSPGGARNTEAFF,TGTGCCAGCAGCCCAGGGGGCGCCCGGAACACTGAAGCTTTCTTT
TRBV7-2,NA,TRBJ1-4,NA,CASSFSDHGANEKLFF,TGTGCCAGCAGCTTTAGTGACCATGGAGCTAATGAAAAACTGTTTTTT
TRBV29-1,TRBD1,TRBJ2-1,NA,CSAKGQGAGNEQFF,TGCAGCGCCAAAGGACAGGGGGCTGGCAATGAGCAGTTCTTC
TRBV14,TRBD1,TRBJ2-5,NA,CASSPHRGQETQYF,TGTGCCAGCAGCCCCCACAGGGGTCAAGAGACCCAGTACTTC
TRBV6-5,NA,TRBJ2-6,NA,CASSYTRQGTTGLTF,TGTGCCAGCAGTTACACGAGACAGGGGACTACGGGCCTGACTTTC
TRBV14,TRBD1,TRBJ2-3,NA,CASSATGGADTQYF,TGTGCCAGCAGCGCCACAGGGGGCGCAGATACGCAGTATTTT
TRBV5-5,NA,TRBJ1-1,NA,CASSWTWGRISNTEAFF,TGTGCCAGCAGCTGGACTTGGGGGCGAATTTCGAACACTGAAGCTTTCTTT
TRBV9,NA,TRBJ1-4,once,CASSEDSGNEKLFF,TGTGCCAGCAGCGAGGACAGCGGAAATGAAAAACTGTTTTTT
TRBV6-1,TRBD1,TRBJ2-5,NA,CASNKQGLQETQYF,TGTGCCAGCAATAAACAGGGGCTACAAGAGACCCAGTACTTC
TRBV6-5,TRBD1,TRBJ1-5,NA,CASRRQGAGGQPQHF,TGTGCCAGCAGGAGACAGGGGGCCGGGGGTCAGCCCCAGCATTTT
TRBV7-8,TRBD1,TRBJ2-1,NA,CASITLSSGTGWDNEQFF,TGTGCCAGCATCACTCTCTCCTCGGGGACAGGGTGGGACAATGAGCAGTTCTTC
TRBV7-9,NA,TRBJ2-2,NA,CASSLSSTGELFF,TGTGCCAGCAGCTTGAGTAGCACCGGGGAGCTGTTTTTT